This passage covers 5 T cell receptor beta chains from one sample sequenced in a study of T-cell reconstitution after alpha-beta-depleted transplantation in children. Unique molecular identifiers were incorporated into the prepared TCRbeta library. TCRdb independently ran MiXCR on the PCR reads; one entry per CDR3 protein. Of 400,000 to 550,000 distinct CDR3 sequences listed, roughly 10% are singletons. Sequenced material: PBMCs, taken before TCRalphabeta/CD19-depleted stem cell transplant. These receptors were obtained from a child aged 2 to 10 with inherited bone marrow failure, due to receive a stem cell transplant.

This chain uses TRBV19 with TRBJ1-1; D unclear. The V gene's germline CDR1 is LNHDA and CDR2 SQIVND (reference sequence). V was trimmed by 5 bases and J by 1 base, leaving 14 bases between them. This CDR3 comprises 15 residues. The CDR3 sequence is CASSLPYGKNTEAFF. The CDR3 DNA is TGTGCCAGTAGTCTTCCTTACGGCAAGAACACTGAAGCTTTCTTT.

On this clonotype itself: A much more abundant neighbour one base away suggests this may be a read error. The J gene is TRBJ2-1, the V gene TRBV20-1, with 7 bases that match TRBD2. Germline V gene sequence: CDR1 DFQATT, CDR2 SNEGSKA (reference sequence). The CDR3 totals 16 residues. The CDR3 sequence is CSARAPTGLKYNGQFF. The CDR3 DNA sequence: TGCAGTGCTAGAGCCCCGACGGGACTAAAATACAATGGGCAGTTCTTC.

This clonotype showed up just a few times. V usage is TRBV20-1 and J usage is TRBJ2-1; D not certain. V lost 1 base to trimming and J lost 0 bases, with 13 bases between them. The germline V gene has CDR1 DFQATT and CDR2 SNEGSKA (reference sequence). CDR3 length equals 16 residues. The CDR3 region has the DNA TGCAGTGCTAGAGTTGCCGGGCAAAGCTCCTACAATGAGCAGTTCTTC. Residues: CSARVAGQSSYNEQFF.

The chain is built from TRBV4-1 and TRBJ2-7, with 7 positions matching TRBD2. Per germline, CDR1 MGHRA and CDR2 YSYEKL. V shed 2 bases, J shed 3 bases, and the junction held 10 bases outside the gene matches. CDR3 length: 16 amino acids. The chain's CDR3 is CASSQTGGRSLYEQYF. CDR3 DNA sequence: TGCGCCAGCAGCCAAACGGGCGGGAGATCCCTCTACGAGCAGTACTTC.

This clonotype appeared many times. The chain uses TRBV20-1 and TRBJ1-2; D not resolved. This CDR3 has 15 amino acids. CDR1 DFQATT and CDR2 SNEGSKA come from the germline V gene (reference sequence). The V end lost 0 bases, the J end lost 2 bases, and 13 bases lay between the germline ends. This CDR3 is CSARDNIQVNYGYTF. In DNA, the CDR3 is TGCAGTGCTAGAGATAATATCCAGGTCAACTATGGCTACACCTTC.